This T cell receptor beta chain was identified during a study of preoperative IRX-2 immunotherapy in early breast cancer. Only in-frame clones appear in the TCRdb table, and some are missing; sequencing was by immunoSEQ multiplex PCR. This table has roughly 99,000 clones, about nine tenths appearing once. Treatment: preoperative locoregional IRX-2 cytokine immunotherapy. Patients received preoperative, locoregional IRX-2 cytokine immunotherapy in a phase Ib study. This TCR derives from a human donor with breast cancer. Sequenced material: tumor tissue, taken after IRX-2 immunotherapy.

The CDR3 DNA sequence: TGTGCCAGCAGCGCACCAGATGGCGGGGAGCTGTTTTTT. Amino acid sequence: CASSAPDGGELFF. The chain links TRBV5-4 to TRBJ2-2; the D is unclear. V was pared by 4 bases and J by 7 bases, with 11 bases between. The CDR3 sequence is 13 residues long. Germline CDR1 and CDR2: SGHNT and YYREEE (reference sequence).